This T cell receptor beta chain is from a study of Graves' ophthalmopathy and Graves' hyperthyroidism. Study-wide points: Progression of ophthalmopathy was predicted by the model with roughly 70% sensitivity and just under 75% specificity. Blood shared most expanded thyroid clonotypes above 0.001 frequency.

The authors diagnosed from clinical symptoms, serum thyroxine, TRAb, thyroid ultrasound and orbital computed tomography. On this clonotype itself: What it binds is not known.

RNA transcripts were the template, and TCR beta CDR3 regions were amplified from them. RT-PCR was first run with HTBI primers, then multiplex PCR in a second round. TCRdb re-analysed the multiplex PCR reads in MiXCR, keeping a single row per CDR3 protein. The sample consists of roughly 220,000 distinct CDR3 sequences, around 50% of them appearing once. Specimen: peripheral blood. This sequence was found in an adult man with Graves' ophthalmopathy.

The chain's CDR3 is CASSFRGGANEQYF. CDR3 nucleotides: TGTGCCAGCAGTTTCCGCGGGGGGGCGAACGAGCAGTACTTC. This chain connects TRBV12-3 or TRBV12-4 to TRBJ2-7; 9 bases are shared with TRBD2. The CDR3 totals 14 residues. V lost 3 bases to trimming and J lost 5 bases; unmatched junction nucleotides: 5.